Below are 15 T cell receptor beta chains sequenced from a single sample in a study of patients and donors after allogeneic stem cell transplantation. TCRdb used MiXCR to reprocess the RT-PCR reads, holding one entry per CDR3 protein. The data hold roughly 940,000 distinct CDR3 sequences, with about a sixth observed a single time. Sample: blood, either unsorted or a sorted T cell fraction (not recorded which). All receptors derive from a human donor who was either an allogeneic HSCT recipient or a stem cell or donor lymphocyte infusion donor (not recorded which). It is not recorded whose cells these are; they may come from a transplant donor.

The chain links TRBV24-1 to TRBJ2-2, with 9 bases fitting TRBD1. J gave up 4 bases and V 5 bases, and 10 bases lay outside the gene matches. CDR3 length equals 17 residues. In germline, CDR1 is KGHDR, CDR2 SFDVKD. The CDR3 sequence: CATSAHRTGVFTGELFF. The CDR3 bases are TGTGCCACCAGTGCTCACAGGACAGGGGTATTCACCGGGGAGCTGTTTTTT.

The gene calls are TRBV20-1 and TRBJ2-5, with D perhaps TRBD2 (6 bases). The CDR3 is made up of 17 amino acids. With 5 bases removed from V and 5 bases from J, the gap between germline ends came to 27 bases. Germline V gene lookup returns CDR1 DFQATT and CDR2 SNEGSKA (reference sequence). In DNA form, the CDR3 reads TGCAGTGCTGGCCGCGGGCTAGCGACCCCCCGGGGGGAGACCCAGTACTTC. Its translation is CSAGRGLATPRGETQYF.

There are a few counts of this clonotype. The rearrangement uses TRBV5-6 and TRBJ1-1; 9 nucleotides align to TRBD1. The CDR3 consists of 15 residues. Per the germline V gene, CDR1 is SGHDT and CDR2 is YYEEEE. J lost 0 bases, V lost 5 bases, and 5 bases had no gene match. The CDR3 DNA follows: TGTGCCAGCAGGGAACAGGGGGCTTTGAACACTGAAGCTTTCTTT. Amino acids: CASREQGALNTEAFF.

This clonotype showed up just a few times. This chain uses TRBV29-1 with TRBJ2-7, with TRBD2 identical over 13 bases. The V gene's germline CDR1 is SQVTM and CDR2 ANQGSEA. The CDR3 has 17 residues. Losses at the gene ends were 7 bases for V and 3 bases for J; bases not matched to a gene: 15. CDR3 loop: CSARGVPGTSGNYEQYF. CDR3 in DNA: TGCAGCGCCCGAGGGGTTCCCGGGACTAGCGGGAACTACGAGCAGTACTTC.

This chain joins TRBV2 and TRBJ1-5; possible D gene TRBD1, 5 bases. V was shortened by 6 bases and J by 3 bases, with 15 bases between the two germline ends. The CDR3 runs to 15 residues. Looked up from germline, CDR1 is SNHLY and CDR2 is FYNNEI. CDR3 sequence (DNA): TGTGCCAGCAGCCCGGACAAGAGACCCAATCAGCCCCAGCATTTT. Protein sequence: CASSPDKRPNQPQHF.

CDR3 protein: CASRLSRAGTEAFF. The CDR3 nucleotides read TGTGCCAGCAGACTATCCAGGGCGGGCACTGAAGCTTTCTTT. This rearrangement joins TRBV11-2 to TRBJ1-1; D is perhaps TRBD1 (5 bases). V was pared by 6 bases and J by 4 bases, with 15 bases between. The CDR3 totals 14 residues. The V gene's germline CDR1 is SGHAT and CDR2 FQNNGV.

This rearrangement joins TRBV15 to TRBJ1-2; maybe TRBD1 (5 bases). This CDR3 region has 12 residues. Germline V gene data show CDR1 as LNHNV and CDR2 as YYDKDF (reference sequence). V was clipped by 2 bases and J by 6 bases, with 7 bases between them. In DNA, the CDR3 is TGTGCCACCAGCAGACAGGGAAATGGCTACACCTTC. As protein: CATSRQGNGYTF.

This clonotype came up a few times. The chain couples TRBV6-5 to TRBJ1-1; D is possibly TRBD1 (5 bases). The CDR3 totals 15 residues. Trimming removed 2 bases from V and 6 bases from J, with 16 bases in between. Germline V gene lookup returns CDR1 MNHEY and CDR2 SVGAGI. CDR3 residues: CASSYAGRRGAEAFF. In nucleotides, the CDR3 is TGTGCCAGCAGTTACGCCGGGAGGAGGGGTGCTGAAGCTTTCTTT.

V and J are TRBV7-3 and TRBJ2-1; TRBD1 agrees at 9 bases. Trimming removed 5 bases from V and 8 bases from J; junction bases left unmatched: 4. Per the germline V gene, CDR1 is SGHTA and CDR2 is FQGTGA. The CDR3 is 13 amino acids. The CDR3 DNA reads as TGTGCCAGCAGCCAACAGGGGGCCTATGAGCAGTTCTTC. Translated, it gives CASSQQGAYEQFF.

This clonotype was counted only a few times. The V and J genes are TRBV4-3 and TRBJ2-7, with D perhaps matching TRBD1 or TRBD2 (5 bases each). The CDR3 contains 13 residues. Deletions cut 3 bases from V and 4 bases from J, with 10 bases between. The germline gives CDR1 LGHNA, CDR2 YSLEER. The CDR3 nucleotides read TGCGCCAGCAGCCAGAGCAGGGAGTACGAGCAGTACTTC. Residues: CASSQSREYEQYF.

The chain couples TRBV12-3 or TRBV12-4 to TRBJ1-2, with unresolved D. CDR3 length: 14 residues. V lost 10 bases and J 3 bases, leaving 18 bases between the germline ends. The CDR3 sequence: CATGDPRTHYGYTF. CDR3 coding DNA: TGTGCCACCGGAGACCCCCGGACCCACTATGGCTACACCTTC.

The chain carries TRBV5-6 and TRBJ2-5, with D maybe TRBD1 (7 bases). V was clipped by 1 base and J by 5 bases, with 12 bases between them. This CDR3 has 14 residues. Germline values: CDR1 SGHDT, CDR2 YYEEEE. Here the CDR3 reads CASSLMQGGETQYF. CDR3 nucleotide sequence: TGTGCCAGCAGCTTGATGCAGGGGGGCGAGACCCAGTACTTC.

The sample holds a few counts of this clonotype. The chain carries TRBV10-3 and TRBJ1-1; D ambiguous. Trimming pared 10 bases from V and 0 bases from J, leaving 18 bases between. The CDR3 is made up of 15 amino acids. Germline-derived CDR1 and CDR2 are ENHRY and SYGVKD. CDR3 in amino acids: CATTPRQLMNTEAFF. DNA of the CDR3: TGTGCCACCACCCCACGGCAGCTCATGAACACTGAAGCTTTCTTT.

Ten or more counts support this clonotype. J is TRBJ1-1 and V is TRBV12-3 or TRBV12-4; 8 bases match TRBD1. The CDR3 is 14 amino acids. The J segment lost 6 bases and the V segment lost 6 bases, leaving 9 bases of the junction unmatched. CDR3 protein: CASRRQGRGAEAFF. In DNA, the CDR3 is TGTGCCAGCAGACGACAGGGGCGAGGGGCTGAAGCTTTCTTT.

This clonotype was detected a few times. The CDR3 loop reads CASQEAGKTEAFF. The CDR3 DNA reads as TGTGCCTCCCAGGAGGCAGGGAAGACTGAAGCTTTCTTT. V usage is TRBV30 and J usage is TRBJ1-1, with D possibly matching TRBD1 (5 bases). Germline CDR1 and CDR2: GTSNPN and SVGIG (reference sequence). This CDR3 region has 13 residues. Trimming took off 7 bases at V and 5 bases at J, with 17 bases between the two ends. The variable domain in full, with the rest retrieved from reference TRBV30 and TRBJ1-1, is SQTIHQWPATLVQPVGSPLSLECTVEGTSNPNLYWYRQAAGRGLQLLFYSVGIGQISSEVPQNLSASRPQDRQFILSSKKLLLSDSGFYLCASQEAGKTEAFFGQGTRLTVV.